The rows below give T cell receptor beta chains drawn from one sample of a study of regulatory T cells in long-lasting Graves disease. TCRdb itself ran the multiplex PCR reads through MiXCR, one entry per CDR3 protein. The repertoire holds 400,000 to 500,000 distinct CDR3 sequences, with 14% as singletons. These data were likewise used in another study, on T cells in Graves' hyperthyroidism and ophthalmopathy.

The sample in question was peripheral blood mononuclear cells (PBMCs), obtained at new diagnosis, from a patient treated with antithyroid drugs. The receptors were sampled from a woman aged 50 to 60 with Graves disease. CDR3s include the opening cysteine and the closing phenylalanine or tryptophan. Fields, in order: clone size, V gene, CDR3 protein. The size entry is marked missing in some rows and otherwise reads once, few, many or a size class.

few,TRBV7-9,CASSLGQASNTGELFF
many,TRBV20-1,CSAPGLSDTQYF
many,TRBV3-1,CASSQRETQYF
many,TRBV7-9,CASSLDSRQETQYF
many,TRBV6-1,CASSPTSYSNQPQHF
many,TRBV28,CASSLLRNTVNEQFF
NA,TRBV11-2,CASSLDHGSYEQFF
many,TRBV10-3,CAISGSTGAQETQYF
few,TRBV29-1,CSVEDPGTGSYEQYF
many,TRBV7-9,CASSRSPYEQYF
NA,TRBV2,CASRVGLAGVGNEQFF
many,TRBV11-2,CASSLSGRYNEQFF
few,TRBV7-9,CASSRLLAGAGEQFF
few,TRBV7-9,CASTPRWELTGKTGELFF
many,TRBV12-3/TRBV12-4,CASRTSGSVNNEQFF
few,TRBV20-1,CSGGAGNTEAFF
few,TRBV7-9,CASSLTGQSYNEQFF
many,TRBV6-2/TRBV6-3,CASRGTNYNEQFF
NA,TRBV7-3,CASSSTDGADTGELSF
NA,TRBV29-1,CSVGRDRGEKLFF
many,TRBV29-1,CSVGRGPQNTEAFF
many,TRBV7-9,CASTEFEDTEAFF
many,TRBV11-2,CASSPISGSGTDTQYF
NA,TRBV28,CASSLLSRARGNIQYF
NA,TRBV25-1,CASSDPGQGAFDEKLFF
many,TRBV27,CASSLRLAESGETQYF
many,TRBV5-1,CASSGKEWAEAFF
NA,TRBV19,CASGPPSFQNIQYF
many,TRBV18,CASSPSEGLVYEQYF
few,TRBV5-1,CASSPGLAGAKAGELFF
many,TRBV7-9,CASSPGTEAFF
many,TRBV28,CASGGKVDRPPLNYGYTF
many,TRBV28,CASSLMDYGYTF
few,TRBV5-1,CASSLRIQNTEAFF
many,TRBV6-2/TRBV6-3,CASTALTDTQYF
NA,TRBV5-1,CASRSPGANYGYTF
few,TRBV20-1,CSASSSGSGHTQYF
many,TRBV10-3,CAISESTDNYGYTF
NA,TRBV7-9,CASSQVGEGTQYF
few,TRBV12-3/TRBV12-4,CASSFTGSDQPQHF
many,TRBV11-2,CASSYPTGAGTSDYEQYF
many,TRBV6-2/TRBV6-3,CASSKGSNTGELFF
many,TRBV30,CAERTSGRSDTQYF
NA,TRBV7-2,CASSFSGSAYNEQFF
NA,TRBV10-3,CAISESLAGPTGELFF
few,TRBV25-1,CASSAGQGRGAKNIQYF
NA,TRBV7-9,CASSLGQGVGFF
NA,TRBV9,CASSVDSLAGRGELFF
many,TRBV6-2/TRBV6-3,CASSDAAAGTGNHEQYF
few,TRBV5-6,CASSVVGGSTDTQYF
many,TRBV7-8,CASSLAGNSPLHF
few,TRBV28,CASTRGGVNQPQHF
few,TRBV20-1,CSARQLDRGYYEQYF